This TCR beta chain was found in a study of T-cell memory formation after mild COVID-19. Trimming shortened V by 2 bases and J by 0 bases, and 13 bases separated the two germline ends. The CDR3 spans 15 residues. Germline V gene sequence: CDR1 DFQATT, CDR2 SNEGSKA (reference sequence). 5'RACE with constant-segment primers built TCRalpha and TCRbeta cDNA libraries with UMIs. TCRdb analysed the 5' RACE reads with MiXCR anew, one entry per CDR3 protein. Here the sample spans 250,000 or so distinct CDR3 sequences, 18% being singletons. Points from the study as a whole: The SARS-CoV-2 specificity of second-wave clones reaching peak at day 37 remained unverified. Clones that contracted clustered mainly in CM and EM if CD4+ and in EMRA if CD8+.

This clonotype appeared a few times. Its antigen remains unidentified. Sequenced sample: PBMCs or a T cell subset sorted from them (not recorded which). This chain uses TRBV20-1 with TRBJ1-2; D is unresolved. The receptor comes from a man aged 18 to 29 who had mild COVID-19 (a few samples of this study predate the infection). Cell type and time point are not known. CDR3 DNA sequence: TGCAGTGCTAGAAGCCCCTGGAGCGCTAACTATGGCTACACCTTC. Translated, it gives CSARSPWSANYGYTF.